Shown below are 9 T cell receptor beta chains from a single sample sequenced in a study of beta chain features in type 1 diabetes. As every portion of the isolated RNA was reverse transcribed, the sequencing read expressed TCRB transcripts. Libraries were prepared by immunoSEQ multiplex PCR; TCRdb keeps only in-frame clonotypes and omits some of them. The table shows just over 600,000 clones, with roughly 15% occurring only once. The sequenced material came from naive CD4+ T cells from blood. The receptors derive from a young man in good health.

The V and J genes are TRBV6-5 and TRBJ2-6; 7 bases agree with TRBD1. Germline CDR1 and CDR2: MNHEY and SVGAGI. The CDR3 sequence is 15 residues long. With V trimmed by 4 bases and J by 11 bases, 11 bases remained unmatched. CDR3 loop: CASSSKDRLQYVLTF. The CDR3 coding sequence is TGTGCCAGCAGTTCCAAGGACAGGCTTCAGTACGTCCTGACTTTC.

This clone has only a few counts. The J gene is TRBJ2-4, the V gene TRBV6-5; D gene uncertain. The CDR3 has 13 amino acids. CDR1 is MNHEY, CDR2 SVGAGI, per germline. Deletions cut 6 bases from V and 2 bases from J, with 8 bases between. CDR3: CASSELTKNIQYF. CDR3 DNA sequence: TGTGCCAGCAGCGAGTTGACCAAAAACATTCAGTACTTC.

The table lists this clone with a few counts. The CDR3 coding sequence is TGTGCCAGCAGCTCCTCCGGGACAAGACTAGAGACCCAGTACTTC. Amino acid sequence: CASSSSGTRLETQYF. This chain uses TRBV5-4 with TRBJ2-5; D is perhaps TRBD1 (6 bases). CDR1 is SGHNT and CDR2 is YYREEE in the germline V gene (reference sequence). V was cut by 3 bases and J by 4 bases, with 16 bases left in between. There are 15 residues in the CDR3.

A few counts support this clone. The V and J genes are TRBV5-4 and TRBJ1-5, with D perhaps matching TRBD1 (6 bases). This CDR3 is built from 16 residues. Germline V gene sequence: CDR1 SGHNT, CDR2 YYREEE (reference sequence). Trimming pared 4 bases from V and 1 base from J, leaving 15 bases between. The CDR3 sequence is CASSAGTRKSNQPQHF. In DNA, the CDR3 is TGTGCCAGCAGCGCCGGGACACGGAAGAGCAATCAGCCCCAGCATTTT.

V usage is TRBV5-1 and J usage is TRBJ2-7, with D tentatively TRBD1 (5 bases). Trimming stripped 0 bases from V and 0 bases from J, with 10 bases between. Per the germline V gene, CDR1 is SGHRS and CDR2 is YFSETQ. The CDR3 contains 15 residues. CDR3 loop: CASSLVSGPSYEQYF. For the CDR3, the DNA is TGCGCCAGCAGCTTGGTTTCAGGGCCCTCCTACGAGCAGTACTTC.

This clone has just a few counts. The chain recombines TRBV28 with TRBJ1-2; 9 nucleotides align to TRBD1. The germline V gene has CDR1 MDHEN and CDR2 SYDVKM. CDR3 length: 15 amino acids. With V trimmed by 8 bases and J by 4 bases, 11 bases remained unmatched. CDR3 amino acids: CASRPEGQGFYGYTF. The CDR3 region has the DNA TGTGCCAGCCGCCCTGAGGGACAGGGTTTCTATGGCTACACCTTC.

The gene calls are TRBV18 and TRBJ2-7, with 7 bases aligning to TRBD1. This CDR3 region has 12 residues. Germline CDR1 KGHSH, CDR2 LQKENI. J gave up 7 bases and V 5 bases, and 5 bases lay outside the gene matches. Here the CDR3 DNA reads TGTGCCAGCTCAGGGACAGTGAGAGAGCAGTACTTC. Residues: CASSGTVREQYF.

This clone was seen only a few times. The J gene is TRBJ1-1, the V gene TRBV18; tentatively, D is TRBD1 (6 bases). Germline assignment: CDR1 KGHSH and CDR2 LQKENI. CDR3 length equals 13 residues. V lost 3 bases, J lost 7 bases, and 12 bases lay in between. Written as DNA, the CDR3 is TGTGCCAGCTCACCTGGGGGGGCGAATGAAGCTTTCTTT. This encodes CASSPGGANEAFF.

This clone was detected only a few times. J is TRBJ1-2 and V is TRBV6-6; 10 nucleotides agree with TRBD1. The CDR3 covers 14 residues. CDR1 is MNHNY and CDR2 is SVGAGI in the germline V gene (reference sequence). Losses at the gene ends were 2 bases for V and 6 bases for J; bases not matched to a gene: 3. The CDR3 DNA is TGTGCCAGCAGTTACACGGGACAGGGGAATGGCTACACCTTC. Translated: CASSYTGQGNGYTF.